A selection of T cell receptor beta chains follows, all from one sample in a study of blood T cell repertoires in COVID-19. Assay: immunoSEQ multiplex PCR; the TCRdb copy retains only in-frame clones and omits some. Of approximately 260,000 clones in the sample, roughly 80% were seen once. The sequenced sample consisted of peripheral blood. The receptors were sampled from a woman in her thirties or forties with active or convalescent COVID-19. CDR3s include the opening cysteine and the closing phenylalanine or tryptophan. The D gene is left open where the match is weak. Size values are once, few and many counts, or a class for expanded clones, and some rows have none.

TRBJ1-2	.	TRBV5-4	.	CASSLAGGAIDYGYTF	TGTGCCAGCAGCTTGGCCGGGGGTGCCATTGACTATGGCTACACCTTC
TRBJ1-5	.	TRBV5-6	few	CASSLAPQGPQHF	TGTGCCAGCAGCTTGGCTCCACAGGGGCCCCAGCATTTT
TRBJ2-6	TRBD1	TRBV7-9	.	CASSLGGGVSGANVLTF	TGTGCCAGCAGCTTAGGAGGGGGCGTCTCTGGGGCCAACGTCCTGACTTTC
TRBJ1-2	TRBD1	TRBV9	.	CASSVGGTAYGYTF	TGTGCCAGCAGCGTAGGGGGGACAGCCTATGGCTACACCTTC
TRBJ1-4	.	TRBV6-5	once	CASSPTGTNEKLFF	TGTGCCAGCAGTCCCACAGGGACTAATGAAAAACTGTTTTTT
TRBJ1-5	.	TRBV4-1	.	CASSQGKNTGPLLNQPQHF	TGCGCCAGCAGCCAAGGGAAGAATACAGGACCCCTCTTGAATCAGCCCCAGCATTTT
TRBJ1-5	TRBD1	TRBV19	.	CASSIQGDPQHF	TGTGCCAGTAGTATACAGGGGGACCCCCAGCATTTT
TRBJ2-5	TRBD2	TRBV5-4	.	CASSMTSGAETQYF	TGTGCCAGCAGCATGACTAGCGGAGCTGAGACCCAGTACTTC
TRBJ1-5	.	TRBV7-2	.	CASSLDPGYQPQHF	TGTGCCAGCAGCTTAGATCCAGGGTATCAGCCCCAGCATTTT
TRBJ1-1	TRBD1	TRBV2	.	CASMRRTGGGSTEAFF	TGTGCCAGCATGAGAAGGACAGGGGGCGGGAGCACTGAAGCTTTCTTT
TRBJ2-3	TRBD2	TRBV5-4	few	CASSGGSGVLDTQYF	TGTGCCAGCAGCGGGGGTAGCGGGGTACTAGATACGCAGTATTTT
TRBJ1-4	.	TRBV7-7	few	CASSSGRGGNEKLFF	TGTGCCAGCAGCTCAGGGCGAGGGGGAAATGAAAAACTGTTTTTT
TRBJ1-2	.	TRBV7-2	.	CASSTVRGHGGGYTF	TGTGCCAGCAGCACCGTCCGGGGACACGGCGGTGGCTACACCTTC
TRBJ2-7	TRBD2	TRBV11-2	.	CASSSGGGSYEQYF	TGTGCCAGCAGCTCCGGGGGGGGCTCCTACGAGCAGTACTTC
TRBJ2-6	TRBD1	TRBV19	.	CASSFRTGLPGANVLTF	TGTGCCAGTAGCTTTCGGACAGGGCTTCCTGGGGCCAACGTCCTGACTTTC